The 9 T cell receptor beta chains listed next were all sequenced from one sample in a study of T cells expressing NK-cell markers. TCRdb reanalyzed the 5' RACE reads, giving one entry per CDR3 protein sequence and no DNA. The record lists 400,000 or so distinct CDR3 sequences, of which the ten most abundant hold about 10%. Sequenced input: blood T cells: a sorted CD56 or NKG2C T cell subset, CD4+ or CD8+ T cells, or bulk PBMC T cells (not recorded which). These receptors were taken from a woman between 50 and 59 years old in good health.

The V gene is TRBV7-9, the J gene TRBJ2-1; TCRdb's D call of TRBD1 is untestable without DNA. Germline V gene lookup returns CDR1 SEHNR and CDR2 FQNEAQ (reference sequence). The CDR3 extends over 13 amino acids. The chain's CDR3 is CASSLDQGNEQFF.

This chain links TRBV7-2 with TRBJ1-2. CDR1 SGHTA and CDR2 FQGNSA come from the germline V gene. The CDR3 spans 13 residues. The chain's CDR3 is CASSLAVERSYTF.

This chain connects TRBV15 to TRBJ2-1. Per germline, CDR1 LNHNV and CDR2 YYDKDF (reference sequence). The CDR3 covers 16 residues. This CDR3 reads CATSRDLGGSYNEQFF.

The chain joins TRBV5-4 to TRBJ2-5; TCRdb calls TRBD1, which cannot be checked without DNA. Germline V CDR1 and CDR2: SGHNT, YYREEE (reference sequence). This CDR3 contains 14 residues. CDR3 amino acids: CASSIDRGQETQYF.

This chain links TRBV14 with TRBJ2-1; the TCRdb call, TRBD2, lacks DNA for checking. The CDR3 length is 21 residues. CDR1 and CDR2 from the germline V gene are SGHDN and FVKESK. CDR3 sequence reads: CASSHSGLAGGAPWTYNEQFF.

This chain links TRBV20-1 with TRBJ1-1. The CDR3 runs 13 residues. CDR1 is DFQATT and CDR2 is SNEGSKA in the germline V gene (reference sequence). CDR3: CSAMPRRNTEAFF.

The V and J genes are TRBV10-3 and TRBJ2-3; TCRdb's assignment of TRBD2 cannot be checked, as there is no DNA. Germline lookup yields CDR1 ENHRY and CDR2 SYGVKD. This CDR3 contains 18 residues. CDR3 sequence reads: CAISDRQRGSLPTDTQYF.

The rearrangement links TRBV6-5 to TRBJ2-7; as DNA is missing, the TRBD2 call by TCRdb cannot be tested. Germline V gene lookup returns CDR1 MNHEY and CDR2 SVGAGI. The CDR3 is 13 residues long. The CDR3 is CASSYTEGGEQYF.

The chain combines TRBV3-1 with TRBJ2-1; TCRdb outputs TRBD1, but without DNA this stays unchecked. Per the germline V gene, CDR1 is LGHDT and CDR2 is YNNKEL (reference sequence). The CDR3 runs 16 residues. The CDR3: CASSRTGGNFYNEQFF.